This TCR beta chain was obtained from a study of molecular identifiers for immune sequencing clone quantification. TCRdb reprocessed the PCR reads with MiXCR, giving one entry per CDR3 protein. The repertoire holds about half a million distinct CDR3 sequences, with less than 30% as singletons. This CDR3 spans 18 amino acids. Germline values: CDR1 MGHRA, CDR2 YSYEKL. Deletions cut 3 bases from V and 2 bases from J, with 19 bases between. It was from around 20,000 to 1,000,000 sorted cells, with 10%, 30% or 50% RNA, that naive CD8 libraries came. The sample taken for sequencing was naive CD8+ T cells from blood, with Jurkat cell RNA spiked in. Subset: FACS-sorted CD8+CD4-CCR7+CD45RA+ naive T cells. The chain has TRBV4-1 and TRBJ2-2; TRBD1 is a possible D gene (6 bases). This receptor was identified in a human donor in good health. Some libraries in this study had Jurkat cell RNA spiked in. CDR3 residues: CASSHTKGGVRNTGELFF. The CDR3 coding sequence is TGCGCCAGCAGCCATACCAAAGGGGGAGTCCGAAACACCGGGGAGCTGTTTTTT.